These 15 T cell receptor beta chains share one sample of origin, sequenced in a study of blood T cell repertoires in COVID-19. Generated by immunoSEQ multiplex PCR, the TCRdb table keeps only in-frame clones and is missing some. The sample records about 160,000 clones, about nine tenths being singletons. Sequenced input: peripheral blood. These receptor sequences come from a man aged 30 to 45 with COVID-19, enrolled during active disease.

The chain has TRBV24-1 and TRBJ2-3; 12 bases map to TRBD2. Germline V gene data show CDR1 as KGHDR and CDR2 as SFDVKD. The trim removed 7 bases at V and 7 bases at J, leaving 8 bases unmatched. The CDR3 totals 15 residues. CDR3 nucleotide sequence: TGTGCCACCAGGGAGACTAGCGGGAGAGGATATACGCAGTATTTT. Amino acids: CATRETSGRGYTQYF.

V and J are TRBV23-1 and TRBJ2-1; 9 positions match TRBD2. TRBV23-1 is annotated as an ORF whose role is uncertain. V shed 2 bases and J 0 bases; nucleotides not matched to a gene: 8. The CDR3 is made up of 18 amino acids. In DNA, the CDR3 is TGCGCCAGCAGTCAAGAGCGGGAGGAACCTAGCTCCTACAATGAGCAGTTCTTC. It yields the protein CASSQEREEPSSYNEQFF.

V gene TRBV18 combines with J gene TRBJ2-2; TRBD1 might be the D (6 bases). The germline CDR1 and CDR2 sequences are KGHSH and LQKENI. The ends were cut back, 6 bases at V and 4 bases at J, with 15 bases in the middle. The CDR3 is made up of 15 amino acids. The CDR3 nucleotides are TGTGCCAGCTCCTACTCAACAGGGACCACCGGGGAGCTGTTTTTT. It codes for CASSYSTGTTGELFF.

Written as DNA, the CDR3 is TGTGCCAGCAGCCTTCAGGGGGCAGGGGTCGATGGCTACACCTTC. As protein: CASSLQGAGVDGYTF. The chain combines TRBV14 with TRBJ1-2, with 8 bases aligning to TRBD1. Germline CDR1 reads SGHDN; CDR2 reads FVKESK. V lost 4 bases and J lost 6; bases outside the gene matches: 10. The CDR3 totals 15 residues.

V usage is TRBV19 and J usage is TRBJ2-1; TRBD2 matches at 10 bases. With 3 bases clipped from V and 2 bases from J, the junction kept 4 bases outside the gene matches. There are 16 residues in the CDR3. Germline-derived CDR1 and CDR2 are LNHDA and SQIVND (reference sequence). The CDR3 is CASSIRSGGAYNEQFF. The CDR3 DNA reads TGTGCCAGTAGTATTCGAAGCGGGGGGGCCTACAATGAGCAGTTCTTC.

The chain links TRBV12-3 or TRBV12-4 to TRBJ1-2, with a possible D match to TRBD1 (5 bases). The CDR3 totals 13 residues. Trimming left V 8 bases short and J 4 bases short, with 14 bases between. CDR3 protein: CASLGGVGYGYTF. CDR3 nucleotides: TGTGCCAGCCTCGGGGGTGTGGGCTATGGCTACACCTTC.

V usage is TRBV7-9 and J usage is TRBJ1-6; D gene ambiguous. This CDR3 is 11 amino acids long. Per the germline V gene, CDR1 is SEHNR and CDR2 is FQNEAQ (reference sequence). The ends were cut back, 5 bases at V and 14 bases at J, with 10 bases in the middle. CDR3 in amino acids: CASSIGEALHF. DNA for the CDR3: TGTGCCAGCAGCATCGGTGAGGCCCTCCACTTT.

The rearrangement joins TRBV5-1 to TRBJ1-1, with D perhaps matching TRBD1 (5 bases). V gave up 4 bases and J gave up 4 bases, with 11 bases separating them. In germline, CDR1 is SGHRS, CDR2 YFSETQ. The CDR3 is made up of 13 amino acids. Here the CDR3 reads CASSRSGSTEAFF. CDR3 DNA: TGCGCCAGCAGCCGCTCAGGGTCCACTGAAGCTTTCTTT.

This clone has only one observation. The rearrangement uses TRBV7-2 and TRBJ1-2; D gene unclear. There are 15 residues in the CDR3. The V gene's germline CDR1 is SGHTA and CDR2 FQGNSA. V dropped 7 bases and J dropped 2 bases, with 17 bases sitting between them. The CDR3 reads CASIFSAGINYGYTF. CDR3 sequence (DNA): TGTGCCAGCATCTTTAGCGCTGGAATAAACTATGGCTACACCTTC. Variable domain in full (rest from reference TRBV7-2 and TRBJ1-2): GAGVSQSPSNKVTEKGKDVELRCDPISGHTALYWYRQSLGQGLEFLIYFQGNSAPDKSGLPSDRFSAERTGGSVSTLTIQRTQQEDSAVYLCASIFSAGINYGYTFGSGTRLTVV.

This chain joins TRBV27 and TRBJ2-3; 8 bases are shared with TRBD2. V lost 0 bases to trimming and J lost 0 bases; unmatched junction nucleotides: 5. The CDR3 length is 17 residues. Looked up from germline, CDR1 is MNHEY and CDR2 is SMNVEV (reference sequence). The CDR3 is CASSLSGPSGSTDTQYF. CDR3 sequence (DNA): TGTGCCAGCAGTTTATCGGGCCCTAGCGGGAGCACAGATACGCAGTATTTT.

The sample holds one count of this clone. The chain links TRBV4-1 to TRBJ2-3; 9 bases fit TRBD2. CDR1 is MGHRA, CDR2 YSYEKL, per germline. CDR3 length equals 14 residues. Trimming removed 7 bases from V and 4 bases from J; junction bases left unmatched: 6. CDR3 amino acids: CASKGLAPSDTQYF. CDR3 nucleotide sequence: TGCGCCAGCAAAGGACTAGCGCCATCAGATACGCAGTATTTT.

The rearrangement uses TRBV11-2 and TRBJ2-1, with a possible D match to TRBD2 (6 bases). The ends were cut back, 6 bases at V and 4 bases at J, with 16 bases in the middle. The CDR3 is 15 residues long. Per germline, CDR1 SGHAT and CDR2 FQNNGV. The CDR3 sequence is CASRLSPTRYNEQFF. CDR3 DNA sequence: TGTGCCAGCAGGCTGTCCCCGACTAGATACAATGAGCAGTTCTTC.

The V gene is TRBV2, the J gene TRBJ2-6; no definite D call. The CDR3 covers 15 residues. Trimming stripped 3 bases from V and 1 base from J, with 7 bases between. The V gene's germline CDR1 is SNHLY and CDR2 FYNNEI. CDR3 in DNA: TGTGCCAGCAGTGAGTCCCGTTCTGGGGCCAACGTCCTGACTTTC. Amino acid sequence: CASSESRSGANVLTF.

The chain combines TRBV12-5 with TRBJ2-7; D ambiguous. CDR1 is LGHNT and CDR2 is FRNRAP in the germline V gene. This CDR3 comprises 15 residues. The V gene lost 0 bases and the J gene lost 3 bases, with 12 bases spanning the gap. The chain's CDR3 is CASGLVIRVLYEQYF. Here the CDR3 DNA reads TGTGCTAGTGGTTTGGTAATCCGGGTCCTCTACGAGCAGTACTTC.

CDR3 sequence reads: CASSYPLSGDQPQHF. The CDR3 DNA is TGTGCCAGCAGTTACCCCTTGAGTGGAGATCAGCCCCAGCATTTT. This chain uses TRBV6-6 with TRBJ1-5, with D hard to call. The CDR3 has 15 residues. Germline values: CDR1 MNHNY, CDR2 SVGAGI (reference sequence). Trimming removed 2 bases from V and 5 bases from J, with 13 bases in between.